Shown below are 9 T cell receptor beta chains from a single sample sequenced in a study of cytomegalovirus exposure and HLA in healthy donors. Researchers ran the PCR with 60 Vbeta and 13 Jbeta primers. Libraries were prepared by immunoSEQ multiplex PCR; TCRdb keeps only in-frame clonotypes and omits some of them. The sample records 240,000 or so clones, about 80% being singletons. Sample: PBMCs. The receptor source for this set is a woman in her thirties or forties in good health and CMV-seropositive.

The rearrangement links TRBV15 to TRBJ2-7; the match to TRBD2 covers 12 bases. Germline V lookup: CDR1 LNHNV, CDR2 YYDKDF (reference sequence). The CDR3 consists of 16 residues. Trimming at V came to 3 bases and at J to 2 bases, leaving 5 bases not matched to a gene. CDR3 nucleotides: TGTGCCACCAGCAGGGGACTAGCGGGCCTCACCTACGAGCAGTACTTC. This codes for CATSRGLAGLTYEQYF.

CDR3 sequence: CASSDGTGYSNQPQHF. The CDR3 bases are TGTGCCAGCAGCGATGGGACAGGCTATAGCAATCAGCCCCAGCATTTT. The chain joins TRBV5-6 to TRBJ1-5, with TRBD1 matching over 8 bases. The CDR3 is made up of 16 amino acids. V shed 4 bases and J 0 bases; nucleotides not matched to a gene: 6. CDR1 is SGHDT, CDR2 YYEEEE, per germline.

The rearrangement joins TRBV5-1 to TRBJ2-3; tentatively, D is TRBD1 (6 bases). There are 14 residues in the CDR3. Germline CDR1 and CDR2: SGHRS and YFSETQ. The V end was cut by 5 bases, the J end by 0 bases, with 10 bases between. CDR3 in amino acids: CASSAGESTDTQYF. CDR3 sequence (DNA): TGCGCCAGCAGTGCAGGGGAGAGCACAGATACGCAGTATTTT.

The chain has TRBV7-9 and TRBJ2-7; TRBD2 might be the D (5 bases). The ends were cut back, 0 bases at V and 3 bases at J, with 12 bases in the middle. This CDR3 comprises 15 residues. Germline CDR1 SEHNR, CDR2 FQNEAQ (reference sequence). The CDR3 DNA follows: TGTGCCAGCAGCTTAGCGGGAGAGGCAAGCTACGAGCAGTACTTC. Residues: CASSLAGEASYEQYF.

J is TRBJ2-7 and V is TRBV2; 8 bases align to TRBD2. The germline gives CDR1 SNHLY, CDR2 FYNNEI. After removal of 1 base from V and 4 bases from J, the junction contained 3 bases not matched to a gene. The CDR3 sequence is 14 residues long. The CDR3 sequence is CASSEGLAGYEQYF. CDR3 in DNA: TGTGCCAGCAGTGAAGGGCTAGCGGGTTACGAGCAGTACTTC.

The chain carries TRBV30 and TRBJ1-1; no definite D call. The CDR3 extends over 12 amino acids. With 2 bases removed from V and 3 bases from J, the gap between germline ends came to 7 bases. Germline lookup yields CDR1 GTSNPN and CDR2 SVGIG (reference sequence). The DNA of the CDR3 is TGTGCCTGGAGTCGCCGGGACACTGAAGCTTTCTTT. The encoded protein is CAWSRRDTEAFF.

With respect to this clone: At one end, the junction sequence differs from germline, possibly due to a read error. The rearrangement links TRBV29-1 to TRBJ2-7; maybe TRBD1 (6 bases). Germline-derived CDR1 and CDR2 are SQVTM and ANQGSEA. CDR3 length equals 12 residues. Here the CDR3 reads CSGGPSSSEQYF. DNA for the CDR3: TGCAGCGGGGGGCCTAGCTCCTCCGAGCAGTACTTC.

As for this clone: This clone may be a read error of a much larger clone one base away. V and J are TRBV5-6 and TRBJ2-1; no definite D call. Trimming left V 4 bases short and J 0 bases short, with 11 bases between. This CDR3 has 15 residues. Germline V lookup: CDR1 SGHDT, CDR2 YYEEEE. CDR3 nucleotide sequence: TGTGCCAGCAGCAAGACTCCTAGCTCCTACAATGAGCAGTTCTTC. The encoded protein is CASSKTPSSYNEQFF.

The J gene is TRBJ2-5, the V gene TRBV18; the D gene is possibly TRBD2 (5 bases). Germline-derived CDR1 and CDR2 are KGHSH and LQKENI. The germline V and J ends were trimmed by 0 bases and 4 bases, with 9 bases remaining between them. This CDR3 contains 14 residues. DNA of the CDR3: TGTGCCAGCTCACCACCGACCGGGGTAGAGACCCAGTACTTC. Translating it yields CASSPPTGVETQYF.